This T cell receptor (beta chain) was found in a study of shared clonotypes between healthy human individuals. As to this clone: What it recognizes is unknown.

TCRdb's copy holds only in-frame clones and misses some; the assay was immunoSEQ multiplex PCR. Among 650,000 to 750,000 clones, approximately 75% were seen once, and the ten largest hold approximately 1.8%. The study's findings and limits: The four-donor shared clonotypes exceeded non-shared clonotypes in generation probability, with non-shared ones scoring lower.

The J segment lost 3 bases and the V segment lost 4 bases, leaving 7 bases of the junction unmatched. Germline V lookup: CDR1 MNHEY, CDR2 SMNVEV (reference sequence). The CDR3 consists of 15 residues. The chain joins TRBV27 to TRBJ2-7, with 9 bases matching TRBD2. Sequencing input: memory CD4+ T cells sorted from blood. Subset meaning: CD45RA-negative fraction. The TCR comes from a woman in her twenties or thirties in good health. Written as DNA, the CDR3 is TGTGCCAGCAGTTCTCCGGGACTAGCCTACTACGAGCAGTACTTC. The encoded protein is CASSSPGLAYYEQYF.